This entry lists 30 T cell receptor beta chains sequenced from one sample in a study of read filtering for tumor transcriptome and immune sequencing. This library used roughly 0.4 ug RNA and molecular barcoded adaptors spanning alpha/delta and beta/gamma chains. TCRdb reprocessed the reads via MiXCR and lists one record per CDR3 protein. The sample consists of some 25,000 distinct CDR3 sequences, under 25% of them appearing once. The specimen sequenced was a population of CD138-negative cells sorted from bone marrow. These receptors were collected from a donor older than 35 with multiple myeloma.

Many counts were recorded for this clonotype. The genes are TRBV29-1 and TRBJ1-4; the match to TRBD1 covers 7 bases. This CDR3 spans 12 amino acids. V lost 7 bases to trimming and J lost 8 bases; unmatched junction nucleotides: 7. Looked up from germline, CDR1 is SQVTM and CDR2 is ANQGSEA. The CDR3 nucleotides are TGCAGCGCGGGACAGAGAGGGGAAAAACTGTTTTTT. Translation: CSAGQRGEKLFF.

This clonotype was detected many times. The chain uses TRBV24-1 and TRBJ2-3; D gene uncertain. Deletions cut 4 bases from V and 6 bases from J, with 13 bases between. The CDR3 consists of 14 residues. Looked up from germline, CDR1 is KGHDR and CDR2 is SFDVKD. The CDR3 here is CATSDPAPKDTQYF. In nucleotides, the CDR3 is TGTGCCACCAGTGACCCTGCCCCGAAGGATACGCAGTATTTT.

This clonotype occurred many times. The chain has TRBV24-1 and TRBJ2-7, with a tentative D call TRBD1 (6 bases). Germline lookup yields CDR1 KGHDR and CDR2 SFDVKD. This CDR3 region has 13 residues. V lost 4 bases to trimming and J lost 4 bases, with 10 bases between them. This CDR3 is CATSDGQLYEQYF. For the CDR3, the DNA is TGTGCCACCAGTGACGGACAGCTTTACGAGCAGTACTTC.

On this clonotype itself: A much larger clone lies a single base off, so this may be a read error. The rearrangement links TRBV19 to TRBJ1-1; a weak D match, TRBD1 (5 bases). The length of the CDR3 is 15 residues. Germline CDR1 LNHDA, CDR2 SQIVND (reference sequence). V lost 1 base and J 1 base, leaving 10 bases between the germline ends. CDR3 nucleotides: TGTGCCAGTAGTATAGGCCCAGGGACGAACACTGAAGCTTTCTTT. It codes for CASSIGPGTNTEAFF.

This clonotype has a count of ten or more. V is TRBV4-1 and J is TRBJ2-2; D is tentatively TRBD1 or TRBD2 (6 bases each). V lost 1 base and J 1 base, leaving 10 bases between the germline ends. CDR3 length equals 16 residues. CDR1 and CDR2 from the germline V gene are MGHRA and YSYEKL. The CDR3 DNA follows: TGCGCCAGCAGCCAAGTGGGGGGCTGGAACACCGGGGAGCTGTTTTTT. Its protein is CASSQVGGWNTGELFF.

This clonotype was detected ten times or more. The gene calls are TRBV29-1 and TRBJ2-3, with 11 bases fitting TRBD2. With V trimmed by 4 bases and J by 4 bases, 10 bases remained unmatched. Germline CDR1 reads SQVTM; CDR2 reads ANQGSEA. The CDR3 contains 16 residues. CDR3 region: CSVGPSLAGGPDTQYF. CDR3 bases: TGCAGCGTTGGACCGTCGCTAGCGGGAGGCCCAGATACGCAGTATTTT.

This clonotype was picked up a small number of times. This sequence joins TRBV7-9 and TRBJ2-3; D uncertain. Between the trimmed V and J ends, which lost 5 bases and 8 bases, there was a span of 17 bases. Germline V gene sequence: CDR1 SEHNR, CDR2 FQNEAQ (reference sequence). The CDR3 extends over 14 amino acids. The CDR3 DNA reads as TGTGCCAGCAGCCGAGCCGAAAGACCGGGTACGCAGTATTTT. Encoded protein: CASSRAERPGTQYF.

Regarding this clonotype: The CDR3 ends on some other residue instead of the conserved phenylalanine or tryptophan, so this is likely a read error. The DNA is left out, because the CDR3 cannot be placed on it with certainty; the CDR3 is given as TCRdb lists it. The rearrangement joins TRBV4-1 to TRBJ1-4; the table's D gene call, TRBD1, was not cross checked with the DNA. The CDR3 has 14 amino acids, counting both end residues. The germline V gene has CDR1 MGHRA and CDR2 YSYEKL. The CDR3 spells CASSYDRDLEKLFS.

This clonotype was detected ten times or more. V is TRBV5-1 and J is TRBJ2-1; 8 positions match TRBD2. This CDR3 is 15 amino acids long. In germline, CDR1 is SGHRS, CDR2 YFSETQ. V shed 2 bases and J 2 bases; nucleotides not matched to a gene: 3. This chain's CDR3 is CASSLAGDTYNEQFF. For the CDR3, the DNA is TGCGCCAGCAGCTTAGCGGGAGACACCTACAATGAGCAGTTCTTC.

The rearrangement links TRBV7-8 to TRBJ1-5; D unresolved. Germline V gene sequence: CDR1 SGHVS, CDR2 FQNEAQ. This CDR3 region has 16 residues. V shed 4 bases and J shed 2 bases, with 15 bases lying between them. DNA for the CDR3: TGTGCCAGCAGCTCCCTTCGTGCCGGCCGCAATCAGCCCCAGCATTTT. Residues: CASSSLRAGRNQPQHF.

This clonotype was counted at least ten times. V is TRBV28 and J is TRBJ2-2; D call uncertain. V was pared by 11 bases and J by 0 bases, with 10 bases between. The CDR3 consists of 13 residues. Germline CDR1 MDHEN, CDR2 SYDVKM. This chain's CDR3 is CAVQTSNTGELFF. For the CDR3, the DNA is TGTGCCGTACAAACTTCGAACACCGGGGAGCTGTTTTTT. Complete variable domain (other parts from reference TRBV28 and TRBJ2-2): DVKVTQSSRYLVKRTGEKVFLECVQDMDHENMFWYRQDPGLGLRLIYFSYDVKMKEKGDIPEGYSVSREKKERFSLILESASTNQTSMYLCAVQTSNTGELFFGEGSRLTVL.

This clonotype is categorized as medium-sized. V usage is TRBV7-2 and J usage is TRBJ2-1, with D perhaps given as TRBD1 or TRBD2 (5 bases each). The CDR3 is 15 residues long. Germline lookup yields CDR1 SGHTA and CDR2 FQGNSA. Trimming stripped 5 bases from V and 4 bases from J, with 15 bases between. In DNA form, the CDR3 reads TGTGCCAGCAGCAAAAGCCGGGACCGATACAATGAGCAGTTCTTC. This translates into CASSKSRDRYNEQFF.

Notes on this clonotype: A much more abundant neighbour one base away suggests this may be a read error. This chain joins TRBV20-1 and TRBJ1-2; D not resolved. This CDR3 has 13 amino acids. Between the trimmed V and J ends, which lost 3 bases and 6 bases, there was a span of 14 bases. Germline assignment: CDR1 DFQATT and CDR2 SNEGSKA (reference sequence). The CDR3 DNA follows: TGCAGTGCTAGTCTGCTGGTCGGGAATGGCTACACCTTC. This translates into CSASLLVGNGYTF.

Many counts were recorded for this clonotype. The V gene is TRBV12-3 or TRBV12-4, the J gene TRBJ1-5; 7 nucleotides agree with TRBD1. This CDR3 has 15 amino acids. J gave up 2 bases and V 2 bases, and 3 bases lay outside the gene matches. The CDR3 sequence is CASSLIGTGNQPQHF. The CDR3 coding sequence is TGTGCCAGCAGTTTAATCGGGACAGGCAATCAGCCCCAGCATTTT.

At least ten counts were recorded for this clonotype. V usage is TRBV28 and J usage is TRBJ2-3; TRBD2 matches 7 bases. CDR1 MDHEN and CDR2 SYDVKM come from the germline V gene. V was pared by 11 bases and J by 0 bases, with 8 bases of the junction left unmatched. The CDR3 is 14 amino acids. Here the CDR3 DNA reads TGTGCCGGCTCTACGGGGGGTAGCACAGATACGCAGTATTTT. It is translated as CAGSTGGSTDTQYF.

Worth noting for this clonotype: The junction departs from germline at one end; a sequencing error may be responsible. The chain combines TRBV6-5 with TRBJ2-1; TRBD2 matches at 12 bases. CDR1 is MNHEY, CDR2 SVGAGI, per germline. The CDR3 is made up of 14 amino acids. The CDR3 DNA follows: TGTGCCAGCACCCCGGGACTAGCGGGCAGTGAGCAATTCTTC. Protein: CASTPGLAGSEQFF.

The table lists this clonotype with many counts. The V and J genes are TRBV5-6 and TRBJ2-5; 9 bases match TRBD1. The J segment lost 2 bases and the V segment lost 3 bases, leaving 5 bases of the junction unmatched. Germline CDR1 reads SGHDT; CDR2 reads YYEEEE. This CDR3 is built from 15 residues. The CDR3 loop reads CASSSDRGVQETQYF. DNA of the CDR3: TGTGCCAGCAGCTCGGACAGGGGAGTACAAGAGACCCAGTACTTC.

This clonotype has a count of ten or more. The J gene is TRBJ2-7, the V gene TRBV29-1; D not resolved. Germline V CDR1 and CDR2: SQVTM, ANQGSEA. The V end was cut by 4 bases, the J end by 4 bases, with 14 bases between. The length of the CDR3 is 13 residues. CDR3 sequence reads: CSVVTQGPYEQYF. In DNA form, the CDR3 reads TGCAGCGTTGTCACTCAAGGGCCGTACGAGCAGTACTTC.

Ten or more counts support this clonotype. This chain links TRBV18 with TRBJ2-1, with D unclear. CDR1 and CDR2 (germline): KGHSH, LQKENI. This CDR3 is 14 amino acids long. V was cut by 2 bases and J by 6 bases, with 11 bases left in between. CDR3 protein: CASSPYQDGNEQFF. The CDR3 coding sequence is TGTGCCAGCTCACCATACCAAGACGGCAATGAGCAGTTCTTC.

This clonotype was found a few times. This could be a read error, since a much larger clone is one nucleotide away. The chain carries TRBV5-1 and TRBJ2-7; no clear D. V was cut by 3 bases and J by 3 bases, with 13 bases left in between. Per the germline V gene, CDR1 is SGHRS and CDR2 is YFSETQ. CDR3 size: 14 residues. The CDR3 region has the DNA TGCGCCAGCAGCTCCGGGTCTGGGATCTACGAGCAGTACTTC. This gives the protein CASSSGSGIYEQYF. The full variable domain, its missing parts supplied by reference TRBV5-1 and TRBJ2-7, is KAGVTQTPRYLIKTRGQQVTLSCSPISGHRSVSWYQQTPGQGLQFLFEYFSETQRNKGNFPGRFSGRQFSNSRSEMNVSTLELGDSALYLCASSSGSGIYEQYFGPGTRLTVT.

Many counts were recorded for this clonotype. CDR3 coding DNA: TGTGCCAGCAGTTCCGAAGGTCTAGGCGGTTACGAGCAGTACTTC. Protein: CASSSEGLGGYEQYF. The J gene is TRBJ2-7, the V gene TRBV6-5; D call uncertain. The V end lost 4 bases, the J end lost 4 bases, and 17 bases lay between the germline ends. Germline assignment: CDR1 MNHEY and CDR2 SVGAGI. The CDR3 extends over 15 amino acids.

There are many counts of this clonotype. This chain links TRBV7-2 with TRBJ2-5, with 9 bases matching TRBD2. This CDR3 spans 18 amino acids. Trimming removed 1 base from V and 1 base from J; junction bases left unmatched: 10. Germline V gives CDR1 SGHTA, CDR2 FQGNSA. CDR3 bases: TGTGCCAGCAGCTTAGTGGGCGGCGGGAGGGGATCCCAAGAGACCCAGTACTTC. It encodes CASSLVGGGRGSQETQYF. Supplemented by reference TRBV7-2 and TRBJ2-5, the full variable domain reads GAGVSQSPSNKVTEKGKDVELRCDPISGHTALYWYRQSLGQGLEFLIYFQGNSAPDKSGLPSDRFSAERTGGSVSTLTIQRTQQEDSAVYLCASSLVGGGRGSQETQYFGPGTRLLVL.

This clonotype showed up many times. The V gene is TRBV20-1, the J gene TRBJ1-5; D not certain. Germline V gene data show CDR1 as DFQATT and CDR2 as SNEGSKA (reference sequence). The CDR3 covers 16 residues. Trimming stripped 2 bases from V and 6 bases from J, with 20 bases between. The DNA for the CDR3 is TGCAGTGCTAGAAACCCCGGGCTCCCATGGCCTCAGCCCCAGCATTTT. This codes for CSARNPGLPWPQPQHF.

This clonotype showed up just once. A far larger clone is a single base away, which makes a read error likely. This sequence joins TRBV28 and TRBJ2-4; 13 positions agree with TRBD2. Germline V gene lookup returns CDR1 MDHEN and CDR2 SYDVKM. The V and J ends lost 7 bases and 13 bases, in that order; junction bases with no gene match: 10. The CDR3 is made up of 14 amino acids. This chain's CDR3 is CASTGTSGTYGQYF. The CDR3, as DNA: TGTGCCAGCACGGGGACTAGCGGGACGTACGGGCAGTACTTC. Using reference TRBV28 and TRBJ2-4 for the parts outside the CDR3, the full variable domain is DVKVTQSSRYLVKRTGEKVFLECVQDMDHENMFWYRQDPGLGLRLIYFSYDVKMKEKGDIPEGYSVSREKKERFSLILESASTNQTSMYLCASTGTSGTYGQYFGAGTRLSVL.

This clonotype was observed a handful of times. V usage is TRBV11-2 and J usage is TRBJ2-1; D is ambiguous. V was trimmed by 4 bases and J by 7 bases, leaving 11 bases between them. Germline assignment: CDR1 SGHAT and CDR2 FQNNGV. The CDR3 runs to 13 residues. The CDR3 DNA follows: TGTGCCAGCAGCTACGGAGTTAAGAATGAGCAGTTCTTC. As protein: CASSYGVKNEQFF.

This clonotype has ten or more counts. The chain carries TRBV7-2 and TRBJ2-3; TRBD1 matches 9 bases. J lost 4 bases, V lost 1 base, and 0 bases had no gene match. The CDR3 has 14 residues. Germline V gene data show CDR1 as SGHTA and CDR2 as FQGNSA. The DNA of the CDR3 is TGTGCCAGCAGCTTAGGGACAGGGGCAGATACGCAGTATTTT. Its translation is CASSLGTGADTQYF.

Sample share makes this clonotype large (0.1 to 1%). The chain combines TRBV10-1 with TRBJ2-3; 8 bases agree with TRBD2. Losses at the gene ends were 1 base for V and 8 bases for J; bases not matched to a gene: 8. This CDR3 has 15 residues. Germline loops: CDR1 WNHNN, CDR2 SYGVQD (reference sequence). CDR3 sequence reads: CASSELAGMSSTQYF. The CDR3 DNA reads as TGCGCCAGCAGTGAGTTAGCGGGAATGTCTAGTACGCAGTATTTT.

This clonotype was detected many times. The CDR3 DNA is TGCAGTGCTAGTAAAGCGGGAGTCGGGTACGAGCAGTACTTC. Translation: CSASKAGVGYEQYF. The V gene is TRBV20-1, the J gene TRBJ2-7, with TRBD2 matching 8 bases. The germline gives CDR1 DFQATT, CDR2 SNEGSKA (reference sequence). The CDR3 runs 14 residues. The trim removed 3 bases at V and 4 bases at J, leaving 8 bases unmatched.

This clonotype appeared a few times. The CDR3 sequence is CAWKTDNEQFF. DNA for the CDR3: TGTGCCTGGAAGACTGACAATGAGCAGTTCTTC. The chain is built from TRBV30 and TRBJ2-1; D is unclear. This CDR3 is 11 amino acids long. V gave up 4 bases and J gave up 5 bases, with 6 bases separating them. Germline V CDR1 and CDR2: GTSNPN, SVGIG (reference sequence).

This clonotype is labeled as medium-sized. CDR3 sequence (DNA): TGCAGCGTTGAAGATCTTCGGGACAGGGAGTGGGGAGATACGCAGTATTTT. It encodes CSVEDLRDREWGDTQYF. The rearrangement links TRBV29-1 to TRBJ2-3; 9 positions agree with TRBD1. The V and J ends lost 0 bases and 5 bases, in that order; junction bases with no gene match: 12. CDR1 SQVTM and CDR2 ANQGSEA come from the germline V gene. The CDR3 is 17 residues long.